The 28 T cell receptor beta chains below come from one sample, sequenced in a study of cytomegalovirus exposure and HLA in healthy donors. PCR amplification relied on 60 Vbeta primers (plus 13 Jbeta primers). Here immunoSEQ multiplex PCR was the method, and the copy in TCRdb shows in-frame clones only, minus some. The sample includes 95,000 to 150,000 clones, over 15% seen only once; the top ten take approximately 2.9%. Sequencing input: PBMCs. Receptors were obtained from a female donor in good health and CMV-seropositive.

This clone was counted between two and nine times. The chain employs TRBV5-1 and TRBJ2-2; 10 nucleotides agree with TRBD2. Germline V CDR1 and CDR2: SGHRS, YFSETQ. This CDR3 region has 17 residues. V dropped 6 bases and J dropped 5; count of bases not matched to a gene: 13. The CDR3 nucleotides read TGCGCCAGCACCCAACGAGCGGGGGGGGTTGGAACCGGGGAGCTGTTTTTT. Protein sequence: CASTQRAGGVGTGELFF.

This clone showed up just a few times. In DNA, the CDR3 is TGCAGCGTTGAAGATCTAGGTAGCGGGAGAATCGAGCAGTACTTC. Translating gives CSVEDLGSGRIEQYF. The chain couples TRBV29-1 to TRBJ2-7, with TRBD2 matching over 9 bases. The CDR3 consists of 15 residues. V dropped 0 bases and J dropped 6; count of bases not matched to a gene: 9. CDR1 is SQVTM, CDR2 ANQGSEA, per germline.

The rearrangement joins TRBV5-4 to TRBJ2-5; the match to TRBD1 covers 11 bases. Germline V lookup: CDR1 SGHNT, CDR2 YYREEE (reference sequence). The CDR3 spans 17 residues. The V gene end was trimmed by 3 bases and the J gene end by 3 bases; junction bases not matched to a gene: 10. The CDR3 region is CASSWQFVGQGEETQYF. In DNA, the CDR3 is TGTGCCAGCAGCTGGCAATTTGTGGGACAGGGGGAAGAGACCCAGTACTTC. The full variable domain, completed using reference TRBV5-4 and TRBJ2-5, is ETGVTQSPTHLIKTRGQQVTLRCSSQSGHNTVSWYQQALGQGPQFIFQYYREEENGRGNFPPRFSGLQFPNYSSELNVNALELDDSALYLCASSWQFVGQGEETQYFGPGTRLLVL.

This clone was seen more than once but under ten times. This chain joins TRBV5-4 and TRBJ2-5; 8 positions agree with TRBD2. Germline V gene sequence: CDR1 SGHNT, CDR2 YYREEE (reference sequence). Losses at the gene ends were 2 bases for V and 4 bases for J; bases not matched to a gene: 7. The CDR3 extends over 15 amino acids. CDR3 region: CASSFAGGWIETQYF. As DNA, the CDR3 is TGTGCCAGCAGCTTTGCGGGGGGCTGGATAGAGACCCAGTACTTC.

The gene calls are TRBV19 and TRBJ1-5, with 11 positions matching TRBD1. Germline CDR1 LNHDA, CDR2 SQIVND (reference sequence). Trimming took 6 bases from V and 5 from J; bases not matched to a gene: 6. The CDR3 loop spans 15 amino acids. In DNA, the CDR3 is TGTGCCAGTAGCCCGGGACAGGGGGGGGATCAGCCCCAGCATTTT. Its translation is CASSPGQGGDQPQHF.

The CDR3 protein is CASSPLVLAGGPAADTQYF. CDR3 DNA: TGTGCCAGCAGCCCCCTAGTCCTAGCGGGGGGCCCCGCGGCGGATACGCAGTATTTT. This rearrangement joins TRBV7-7 to TRBJ2-3; 11 bases agree with TRBD2. The germline V gene has CDR1 SSHAT and CDR2 FNYEAQ (reference sequence). There are 19 residues in the CDR3. V dropped 5 bases and J dropped 6; count of bases not matched to a gene: 19.

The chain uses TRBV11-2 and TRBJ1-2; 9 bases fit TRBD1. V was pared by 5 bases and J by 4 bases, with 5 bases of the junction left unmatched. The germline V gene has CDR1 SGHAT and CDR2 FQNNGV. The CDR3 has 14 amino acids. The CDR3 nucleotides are TGTGCCAGCAGCACCCGGACAGGGGCCTATGGCTACACCTTC. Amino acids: CASSTRTGAYGYTF. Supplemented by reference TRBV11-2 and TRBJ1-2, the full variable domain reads EAGVAQSPRYKIIEKRQSVAFWCNPISGHATLYWYQQILGQGPKLLIQFQNNGVVDDSQLPKDRFSAERLKGVDSTLKIQPAKLEDSAVYLCASSTRTGAYGYTFGSGTRLTVV.

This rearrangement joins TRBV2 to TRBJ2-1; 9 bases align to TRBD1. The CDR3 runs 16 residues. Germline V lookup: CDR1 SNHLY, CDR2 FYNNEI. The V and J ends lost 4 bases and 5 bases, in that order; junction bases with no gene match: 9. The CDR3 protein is CASSGGTGPPHNEQFF. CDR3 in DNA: TGTGCCAGCAGTGGGGGGACAGGGCCCCCTCACAATGAGCAGTTCTTC.

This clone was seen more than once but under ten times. The CDR3 sequence: CASSPRGGTNTGELFF. The CDR3 DNA is TGTGCCAGCAGCCCCCGAGGGGGAACGAACACCGGGGAGCTGTTTTTT. This sequence joins TRBV5-4 and TRBJ2-2, with D maybe TRBD1 (6 bases). In germline, CDR1 is SGHNT, CDR2 YYREEE (reference sequence). The V gene lost 4 bases and the J gene lost 0 bases, with 13 bases spanning the gap. The CDR3 runs 16 residues. Full variable domain (outside the CDR3, taken from reference TRBV5-4 and TRBJ2-2): ETGVTQSPTHLIKTRGQQVTLRCSSQSGHNTVSWYQQALGQGPQFIFQYYREEENGRGNFPPRFSGLQFPNYSSELNVNALELDDSALYLCASSPRGGTNTGELFFGEGSRLTVL.

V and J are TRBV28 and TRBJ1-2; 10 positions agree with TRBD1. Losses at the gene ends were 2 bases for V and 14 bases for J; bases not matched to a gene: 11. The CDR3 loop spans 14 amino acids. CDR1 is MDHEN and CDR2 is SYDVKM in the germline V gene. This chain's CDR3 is CASSLPVGQGFGTF. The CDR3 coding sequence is TGTGCCAGCAGTTTACCCGTGGGACAGGGGTTCGGTACCTTC.

CDR3 amino acids: CASRSPGGEETQYF. Here the CDR3 DNA reads TGTGCCAGCAGGTCCCCAGGGGGCGAGGAGACCCAGTACTTC. The chain combines TRBV28 with TRBJ2-5; 8 bases agree with TRBD1. Germline V lookup: CDR1 MDHEN, CDR2 SYDVKM. The trim removed 6 bases at V and 5 bases at J, leaving 8 bases unmatched. This CDR3 has 14 residues.

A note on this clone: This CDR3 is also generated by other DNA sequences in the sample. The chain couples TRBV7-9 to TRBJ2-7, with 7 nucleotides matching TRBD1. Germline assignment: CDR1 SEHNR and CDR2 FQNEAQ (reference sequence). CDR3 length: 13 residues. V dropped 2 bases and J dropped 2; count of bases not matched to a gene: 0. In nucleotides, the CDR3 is TGTGCCAGCAGCTTACAGGGGGCCTACGAGCAGTACTTC. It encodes CASSLQGAYEQYF.

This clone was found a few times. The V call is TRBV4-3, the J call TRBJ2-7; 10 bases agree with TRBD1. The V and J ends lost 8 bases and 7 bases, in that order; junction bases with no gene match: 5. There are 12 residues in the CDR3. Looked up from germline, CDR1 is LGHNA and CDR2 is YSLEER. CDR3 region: CASSGTGEEQYF. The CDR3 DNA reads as TGCGCCAGCTCCGGGACAGGGGAAGAGCAGTACTTC.

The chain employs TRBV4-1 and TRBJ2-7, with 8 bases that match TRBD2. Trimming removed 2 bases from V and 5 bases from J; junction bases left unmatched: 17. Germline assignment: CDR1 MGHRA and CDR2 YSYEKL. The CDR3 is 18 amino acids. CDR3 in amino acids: CASSQPGYSGDPRDEQYF. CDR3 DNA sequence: TGCGCCAGCAGCCAACCTGGGTATAGCGGGGACCCTCGGGACGAGCAGTACTTC.

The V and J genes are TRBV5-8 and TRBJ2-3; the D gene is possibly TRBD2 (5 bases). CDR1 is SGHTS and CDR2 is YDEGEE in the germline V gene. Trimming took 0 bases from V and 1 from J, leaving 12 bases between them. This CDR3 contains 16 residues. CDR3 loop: CASSLDPGMGTDTQYF. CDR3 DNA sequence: TGTGCCAGCAGCTTGGACCCCGGGATGGGCACAGATACGCAGTATTTT.

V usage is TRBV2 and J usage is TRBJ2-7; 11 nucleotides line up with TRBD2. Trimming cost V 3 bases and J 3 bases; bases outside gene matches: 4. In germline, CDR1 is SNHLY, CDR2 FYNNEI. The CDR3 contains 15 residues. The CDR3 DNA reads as TGTGCCAGCAGTGATAGTACTAGCGGGGGCTACGAGCAGTACTTC. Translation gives CASSDSTSGGYEQYF.

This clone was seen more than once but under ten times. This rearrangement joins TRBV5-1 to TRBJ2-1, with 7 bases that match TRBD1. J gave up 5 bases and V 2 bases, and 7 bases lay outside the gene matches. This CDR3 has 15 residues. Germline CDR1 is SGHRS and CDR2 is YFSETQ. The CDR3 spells CASSFAWDRNNEQFF. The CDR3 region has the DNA TGCGCCAGCAGCTTTGCGTGGGACAGAAACAATGAGCAGTTCTTC.

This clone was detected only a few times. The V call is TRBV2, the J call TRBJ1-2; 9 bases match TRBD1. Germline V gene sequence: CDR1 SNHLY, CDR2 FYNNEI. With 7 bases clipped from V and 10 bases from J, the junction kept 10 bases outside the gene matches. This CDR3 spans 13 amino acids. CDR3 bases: TGTGCCAGCACCCAGGACAGGGGCCAAGACTACACCTTC. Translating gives CASTQDRGQDYTF.

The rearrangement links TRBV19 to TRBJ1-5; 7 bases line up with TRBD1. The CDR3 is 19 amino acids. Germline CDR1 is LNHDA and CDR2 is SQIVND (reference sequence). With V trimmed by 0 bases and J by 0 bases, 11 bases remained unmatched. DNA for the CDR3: TGTGCCAGTAGTATAGATTTCGCCGGGACAGACTATAGCAATCAGCCCCAGCATTTT. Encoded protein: CASSIDFAGTDYSNQPQHF.

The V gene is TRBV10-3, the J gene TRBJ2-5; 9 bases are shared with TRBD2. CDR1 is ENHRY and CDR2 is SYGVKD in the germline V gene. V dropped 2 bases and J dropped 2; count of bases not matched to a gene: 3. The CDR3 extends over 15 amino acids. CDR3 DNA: TGTGCCATCAGTGAGACGGGACTAGCTCAAGAGACCCAGTACTTC. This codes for CAISETGLAQETQYF.

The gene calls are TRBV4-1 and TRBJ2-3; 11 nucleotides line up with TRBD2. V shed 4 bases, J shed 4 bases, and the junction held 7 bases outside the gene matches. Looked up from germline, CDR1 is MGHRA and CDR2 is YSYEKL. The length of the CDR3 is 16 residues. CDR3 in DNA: TGCGCCAGCAGCCTCCATAGCGGGGGGGTCGCAGATACGCAGTATTTT. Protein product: CASSLHSGGVADTQYF.

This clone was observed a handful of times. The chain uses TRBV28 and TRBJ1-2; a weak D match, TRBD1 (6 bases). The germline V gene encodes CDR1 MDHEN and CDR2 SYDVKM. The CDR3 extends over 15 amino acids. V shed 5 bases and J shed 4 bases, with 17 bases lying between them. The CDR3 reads CASSLVTGQSYGYTF. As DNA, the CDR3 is TGTGCCAGCAGTCTCGTGACAGGCCAGAGCTATGGCTACACCTTC.

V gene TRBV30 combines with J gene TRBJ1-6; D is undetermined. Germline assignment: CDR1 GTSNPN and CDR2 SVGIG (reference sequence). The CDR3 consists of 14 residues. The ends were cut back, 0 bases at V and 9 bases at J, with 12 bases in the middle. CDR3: CAWSVTATTSPLHF. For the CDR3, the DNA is TGTGCCTGGAGTGTAACAGCCACCACTTCACCCCTCCACTTT. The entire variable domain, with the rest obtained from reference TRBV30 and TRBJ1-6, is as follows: SQTIHQWPATLVQPVGSPLSLECTVEGTSNPNLYWYRQAAGRGLQLLFYSVGIGQISSEVPQNLSASRPQDRQFILSSKKLLLSDSGFYLCAWSVTATTSPLHFGNGTRLTVT.

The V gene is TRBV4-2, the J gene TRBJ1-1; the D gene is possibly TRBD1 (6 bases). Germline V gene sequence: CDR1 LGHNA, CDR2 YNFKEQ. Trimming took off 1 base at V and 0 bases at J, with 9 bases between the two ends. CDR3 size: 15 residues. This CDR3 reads CASSQVGHMNTEAFF. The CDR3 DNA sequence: TGTGCCAGCAGCCAAGTGGGACACATGAACACTGAAGCTTTCTTT.

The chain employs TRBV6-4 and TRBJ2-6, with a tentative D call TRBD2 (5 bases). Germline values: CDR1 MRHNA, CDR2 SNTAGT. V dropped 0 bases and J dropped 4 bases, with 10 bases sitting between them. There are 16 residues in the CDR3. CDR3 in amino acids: CASSDSAALGANVLTF. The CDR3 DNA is TGTGCCAGCAGTGACTCAGCGGCACTCGGGGCCAACGTCCTGACTTTC.

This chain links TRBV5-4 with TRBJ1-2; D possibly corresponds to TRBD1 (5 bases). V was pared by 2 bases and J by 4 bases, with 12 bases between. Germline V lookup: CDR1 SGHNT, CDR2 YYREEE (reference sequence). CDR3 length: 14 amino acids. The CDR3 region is CASSLDRKTYGYTF. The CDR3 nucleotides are TGTGCCAGCAGCTTAGACAGAAAGACCTATGGCTACACCTTC. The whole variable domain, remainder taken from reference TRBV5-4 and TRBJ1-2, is ETGVTQSPTHLIKTRGQQVTLRCSSQSGHNTVSWYQQALGQGPQFIFQYYREEENGRGNFPPRFSGLQFPNYSSELNVNALELDDSALYLCASSLDRKTYGYTFGSGTRLTVV.

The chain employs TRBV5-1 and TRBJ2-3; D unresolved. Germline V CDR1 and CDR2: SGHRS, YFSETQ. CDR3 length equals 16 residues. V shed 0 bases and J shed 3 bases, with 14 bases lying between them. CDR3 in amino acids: CASSLDPAWATDTQYF. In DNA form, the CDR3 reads TGCGCCAGCAGCTTGGATCCGGCTTGGGCTACAGATACGCAGTATTTT.

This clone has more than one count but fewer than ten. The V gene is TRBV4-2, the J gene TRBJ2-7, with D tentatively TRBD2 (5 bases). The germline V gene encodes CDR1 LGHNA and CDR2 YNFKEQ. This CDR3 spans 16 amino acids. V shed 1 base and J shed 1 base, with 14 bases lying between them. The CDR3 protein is CASSQVVASSSYEQYF. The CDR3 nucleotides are TGTGCCAGCAGCCAAGTTGTGGCTAGCTCATCCTACGAGCAGTACTTC.